This entry lists 18 T cell receptor beta chains sequenced from one sample in a study of human T cells and chemical hapten exposure. TCRdb reprocessed the RACE reads via MiXCR and lists one record per CDR3 protein. The table includes some 110,000 distinct CDR3 sequences, about 12% detected once. Time point described: patch test 1, 2 weeks after DPC sensitization. The treatment was: therapeutic diphenylcyclopropenone sensitization with weekly scalp DPC. The material sequenced was whole blood, taken in connection with sensitization to the hapten diphenylcyclopropenone (DPC). The origin of the receptors is a woman between 50 and 59 years old with alopecia areata. Some clones in this sample may be carry-over from other donors' samples.

This clonotype was picked up a small number of times. The chain combines TRBV7-6 with TRBJ2-1, with a possible D match to TRBD2 (7 bases). CDR1 and CDR2 (germline): SGHVS, FNYEAQ. V gave up 2 bases and J gave up 5 bases, with 22 bases separating them. This CDR3 is built from 18 residues. The CDR3 sequence is CASSLSPRGRERDNEQFF. In DNA form, the CDR3 reads TGTGCCAGCAGCTTATCCCCCCGGGGGCGGGAGAGAGACAATGAGCAGTTCTTC. Together with reference TRBV7-6 and TRBJ2-1, the CDR3 gives the full variable domain: GAGVSQSPRYKVTKRGQDVALRCDPISGHVSLYWYRQALGQGPEFLTYFNYEAQQDKSGLPNDRFSAERPEGSISTLTIQRTEQRDSAMYRCASSLSPRGRERDNEQFFGPGTRLTVL.

The rearrangement joins TRBV3-1 to TRBJ1-2; TRBD1 might be the D (5 bases). The CDR3 loop spans 14 amino acids. Trimming took off 0 bases at V and 8 bases at J, with 13 bases between the two ends. Germline V gene lookup returns CDR1 LGHDT and CDR2 YNNKEL (reference sequence). The CDR3 DNA follows: TGTGCCAGCAGCCAAGAGCGCAGGGTTAAGGGCTACACCTTC. This sequence encodes CASSQERRVKGYTF.

The chain combines TRBV28 with TRBJ2-7; D gene uncertain. This CDR3 has 15 residues. V lost 7 bases to trimming and J lost 2 bases, with 18 bases between them. The V gene's germline CDR1 is MDHEN and CDR2 SYDVKM. CDR3 in amino acids: CASTVAAVLPYEQYF. CDR3 in DNA: TGTGCCAGCACTGTGGCTGCGGTTTTACCCTACGAGCAGTACTTC. The full variable domain, completed using reference TRBV28 and TRBJ2-7, is DVKVTQSSRYLVKRTGEKVFLECVQDMDHENMFWYRQDPGLGLRLIYFSYDVKMKEKGDIPEGYSVSREKKERFSLILESASTNQTSMYLCASTVAAVLPYEQYFGPGTRLTVT.

The chain has TRBV7-9 and TRBJ2-5; D is uncertain. Trimming pared 7 bases from V and 1 base from J, leaving 7 bases between. The length of the CDR3 is 12 residues. CDR1 is SEHNR and CDR2 is FQNEAQ in the germline V gene (reference sequence). The CDR3 coding sequence is TGTGCCAGCATGGACGCCCAAGAGACCCAGTACTTC. Translation: CASMDAQETQYF.

This chain uses TRBV15 with TRBJ1-3; no firm D call. The germline CDR1 and CDR2 sequences are LNHNV and YYDKDF (reference sequence). This CDR3 comprises 12 residues. The V gene lost 0 bases and the J gene lost 8 bases, with 5 bases spanning the gap. The CDR3 bases are TGTGCCACCAGCAGAGATGAGTACACCATATATTTT. Translated: CATSRDEYTIYF.

This clonotype has only a few counts. The rearrangement uses TRBV14 and TRBJ2-3; no clear D gene. Germline lookup yields CDR1 SGHDN and CDR2 FVKESK. Trimming took off 2 bases at V and 1 base at J, with 10 bases between the two ends. This CDR3 is 15 amino acids long. The DNA of the CDR3 is TGTGCCAGCAGCCAAAGCCTGCCTGGCACAGATACGCAGTATTTT. This encodes CASSQSLPGTDTQYF.

This clonotype occurred a few times. The chain uses TRBV7-8 and TRBJ2-3; D remains unclear. V was trimmed by 1 base and J by 2 bases, leaving 19 bases between them. CDR1 is SGHVS, CDR2 FQNEAQ, per germline. The length of the CDR3 is 18 residues. This chain's CDR3 is CASSLGALGNQFTDTQYF. CDR3 bases: TGTGCCAGCAGCTTAGGGGCTCTAGGCAACCAATTCACAGATACGCAGTATTTT.

The table lists this clonotype with many counts. V and J are TRBV11-2 and TRBJ2-2, with TRBD1 matching over 8 bases. Germline values: CDR1 SGHAT, CDR2 FQNNGV. The CDR3 covers 19 residues. V shed 7 bases and J 0 bases; nucleotides not matched to a gene: 16. CDR3 DNA sequence: TGTGCCAGCACCCCCCCGCGGACAGGGTGGGTCGCGAACACCGGGGAGCTGTTTTTT. Translated: CASTPPRTGWVANTGELFF.

The rearrangement joins TRBV7-2 to TRBJ1-5, with unresolved D. V shed 1 base and J shed 4 bases, with 8 bases lying between them. The CDR3 runs to 14 residues. Germline lookup yields CDR1 SGHTA and CDR2 FQGNSA. In DNA, the CDR3 is TGTGCCAGCAGCTTAGGGACCGATAATCAGCCCCAGCATTTT. This codes for CASSLGTDNQPQHF.

This chain uses TRBV6-6 with TRBJ1-1; 8 nucleotides match TRBD1. With V trimmed by 6 bases and J by 6 bases, 12 bases remained unmatched. The germline CDR1 and CDR2 sequences are MNHNY and SVGAGI (reference sequence). CDR3 length equals 15 residues. CDR3 amino acids: CASRNGTGLFSEAFF. The CDR3 DNA reads TGTGCCAGCAGAAACGGGACAGGACTTTTCTCTGAAGCTTTCTTT.

Of note for this clonotype: Just one base apart from a much larger clone, this may be a read error. This chain connects TRBV3-1 to TRBJ2-2; maybe TRBD2 (6 bases). Germline CDR1 and CDR2: LGHDT and YNNKEL (reference sequence). CDR3 length equals 18 residues. In DNA, the CDR3 is TGTGCCAGCAGCCAAGTCTCATGGCTTCGGGAGTTTACCGGGAAGCTGTTTTTT. The encoded protein is CASSQVSWLREFTGKLFF.

For this clonotype: Possible read error: a much larger clone is one base away. The chain combines TRBV19 with TRBJ1-5; maybe TRBD1 (6 bases). Germline values: CDR1 LNHDA, CDR2 SQIVND (reference sequence). The CDR3 contains 14 residues. The CDR3 coding sequence is TGTGCCAGTAGTTTACAGGGCTACAATCAGCCCCAGCGTTTT. The encoded protein is CASSLQGYNQPQRF.

This clonotype appeared a few times. The rearrangement links TRBV20-1 to TRBJ2-7, with 7 bases lining up with TRBD2. V shed 8 bases, J shed 11 bases, and the junction held 15 bases outside the gene matches. Looked up from germline, CDR1 is DFQATT and CDR2 is SNEGSKA (reference sequence). This CDR3 region has 12 residues. CDR3 sequence (DNA): TGCAGTTGGGGGGGACTACTCGGCCAAGAGTACTTC. It encodes CSWGGLLGQEYF.

The chain combines TRBV9 with TRBJ2-3; D might be TRBD2 (6 bases). The germline V and J ends were trimmed by 3 bases and 5 bases, with 16 bases remaining between them. CDR1 and CDR2 (germline): SGDLS, YYNGEE. The CDR3 consists of 15 residues. CDR3 nucleotides: TGTGCCAGCAGCGAGCGGGCAAAAGGCCAAGATACGCAGTATTTT. Amino acids: CASSERAKGQDTQYF.

Only a few counts were recorded for this clonotype. This chain uses TRBV6-2 or TRBV6-3 with TRBJ2-7; 8 bases align to TRBD1. Germline V lookup: CDR1 MNHEY, CDR2 SVGEGT. The CDR3 totals 15 residues. With V trimmed by 2 bases and J by 6 bases, 9 bases remained unmatched. The CDR3 DNA follows: TGTGCCAGCAGTTACCCTCGGACAGGGAGAAGCGAGCAGTACTTC. Protein sequence: CASSYPRTGRSEQYF.

This clonotype has a count of ten or more. This chain joins TRBV4-2 and TRBJ2-7; 7 nucleotides match TRBD2. CDR1 and CDR2 (germline): LGHNA, YNFKEQ. The length of the CDR3 is 14 residues. The V segment lost 3 bases and the J segment 3 bases; nucleotides outside the gene matches: 5. The CDR3 nucleotides read TGTGCCAGCAGCCAGGAAGCGGGACTCTACGAGCAGTACTTC. Amino acids: CASSQEAGLYEQYF.

This clonotype was seen a handful of times. CDR3 in amino acids: CASHSGQETQYF. For the CDR3, the DNA is TGTGCCAGCCATTCAGGGCAAGAGACCCAGTACTTC. This sequence joins TRBV6-2 or TRBV6-3 and TRBJ2-5; D perhaps matches TRBD1 (5 bases). The CDR3 is 12 residues long. Trimming took 8 bases from V and 2 from J, leaving 9 bases between them. The germline gives CDR1 MNHEY, CDR2 SVGEGT.

V usage is TRBV29-1 and J usage is TRBJ2-7, with 7 bases that match TRBD1. The trim removed 5 bases at V and 1 base at J, leaving 8 bases unmatched. The CDR3 contains 14 residues. Looked up from germline, CDR1 is SQVTM and CDR2 is ANQGSEA. The CDR3: CSVKRQGRSYEQYF. Written as DNA, the CDR3 is TGCAGCGTTAAAAGACAGGGACGGTCCTACGAGCAGTACTTC.